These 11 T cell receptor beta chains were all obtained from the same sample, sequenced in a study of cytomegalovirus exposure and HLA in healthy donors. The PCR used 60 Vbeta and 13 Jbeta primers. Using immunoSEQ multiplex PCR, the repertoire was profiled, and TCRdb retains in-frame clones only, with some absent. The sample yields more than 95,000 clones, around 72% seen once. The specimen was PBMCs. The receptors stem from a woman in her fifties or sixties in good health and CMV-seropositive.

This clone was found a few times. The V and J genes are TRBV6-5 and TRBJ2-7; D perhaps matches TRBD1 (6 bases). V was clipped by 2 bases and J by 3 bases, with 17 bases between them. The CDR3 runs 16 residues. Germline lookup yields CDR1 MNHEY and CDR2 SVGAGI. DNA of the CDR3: TGTGCCAGCAGTTACGGGATATCGGACAGAGTCTACGAGCAGTACTTC. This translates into CASSYGISDRVYEQYF.

The CDR3 here is CASSLPLTGRNEQFF. The CDR3 DNA follows: TGTGCCAGCAGCTTACCCCTGACAGGGAGGAATGAGCAGTTCTTC. The chain has TRBV7-3 and TRBJ2-1, with D tentatively TRBD1 (7 bases). Looked up from germline, CDR1 is SGHTA and CDR2 is FQGTGA. The V end was cut by 2 bases, the J end by 7 bases, with 15 bases between. The CDR3 consists of 15 residues. Complete variable domain (other parts from reference TRBV7-3 and TRBJ2-1): GAGVSQTPSNKVTEKGKYVELRCDPISGHTALYWYRQSLGQGPEFLIYFQGTGAADDSGLPNDRFFAVRPEGSVSTLKIQRTERGDSAVYLCASSLPLTGRNEQFFGPGTRLTVL.

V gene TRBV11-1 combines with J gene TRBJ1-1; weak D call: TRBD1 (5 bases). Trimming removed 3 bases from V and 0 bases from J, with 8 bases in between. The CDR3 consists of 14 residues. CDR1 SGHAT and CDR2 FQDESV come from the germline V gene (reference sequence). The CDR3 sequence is CASSFDSLNTEAFF. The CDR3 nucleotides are TGTGCCAGCAGCTTTGACAGTCTGAACACTGAAGCTTTCTTT.

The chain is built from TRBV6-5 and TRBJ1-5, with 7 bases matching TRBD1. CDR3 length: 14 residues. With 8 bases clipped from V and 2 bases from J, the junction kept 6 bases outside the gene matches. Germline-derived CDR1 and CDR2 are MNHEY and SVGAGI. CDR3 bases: TGTGCCAGCGCTCCGGGACAGCGCAATCAGCCCCAGCATTTT. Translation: CASAPGQRNQPQHF.

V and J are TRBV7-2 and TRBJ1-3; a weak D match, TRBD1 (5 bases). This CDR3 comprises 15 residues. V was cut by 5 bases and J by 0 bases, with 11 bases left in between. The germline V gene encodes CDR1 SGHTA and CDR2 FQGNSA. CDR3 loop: CASSPDRLSGNTIYF. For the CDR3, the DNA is TGTGCCAGCAGCCCAGACAGACTCTCTGGAAACACCATATATTTT. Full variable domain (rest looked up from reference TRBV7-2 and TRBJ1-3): GAGVSQSPSNKVTEKGKDVELRCDPISGHTALYWYRQSLGQGLEFLIYFQGNSAPDKSGLPSDRFSAERTGGSVSTLTIQRTQQEDSAVYLCASSPDRLSGNTIYFGEGSWLTVV.

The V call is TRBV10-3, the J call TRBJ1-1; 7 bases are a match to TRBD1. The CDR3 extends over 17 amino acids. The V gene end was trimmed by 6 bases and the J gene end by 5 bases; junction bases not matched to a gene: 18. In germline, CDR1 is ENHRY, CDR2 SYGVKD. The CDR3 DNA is TGTGCCATCAGCGCAAGGGACAGCCGCCGAGGGGGGACTGAAGCTTTCTTT. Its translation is CAISARDSRRGGTEAFF.

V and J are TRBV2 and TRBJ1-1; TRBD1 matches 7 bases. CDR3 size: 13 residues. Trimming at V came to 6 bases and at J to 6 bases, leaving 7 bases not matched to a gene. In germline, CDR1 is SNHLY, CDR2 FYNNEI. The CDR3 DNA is TGTGCCAGCAGAACACTAGGGGGCGCTGAAGCTTTCTTT. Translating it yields CASRTLGGAEAFF.

DNA for the CDR3: TGTGCCAGCAGCTCCTCAGGGCGGCAAGAGACCCAGTACTTC. Translated, it gives CASSSSGRQETQYF. V and J are TRBV13 and TRBJ2-5, with D perhaps matching TRBD1 (5 bases). CDR1 and CDR2 (germline): PRHDT, FYEKMQ (reference sequence). This CDR3 comprises 14 residues. V lost 4 bases and J lost 2, with 11 bases in between.

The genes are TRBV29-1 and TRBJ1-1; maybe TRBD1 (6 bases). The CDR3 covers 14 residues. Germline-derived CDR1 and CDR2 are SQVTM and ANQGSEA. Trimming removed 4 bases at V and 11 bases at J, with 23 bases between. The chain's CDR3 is CSVAGGDKGTGAFF. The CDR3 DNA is TGCAGCGTTGCGGGTGGGGACAAAGGGACCGGGGCTTTCTTT.

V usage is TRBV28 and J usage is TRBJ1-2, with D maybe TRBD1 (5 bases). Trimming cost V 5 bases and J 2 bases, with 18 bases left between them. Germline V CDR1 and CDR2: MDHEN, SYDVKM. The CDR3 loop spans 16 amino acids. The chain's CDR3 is CASSTPGEPWNYGYTF. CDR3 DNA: TGTGCCAGCAGTACCCCGGGGGAACCCTGGAACTATGGCTACACCTTC.

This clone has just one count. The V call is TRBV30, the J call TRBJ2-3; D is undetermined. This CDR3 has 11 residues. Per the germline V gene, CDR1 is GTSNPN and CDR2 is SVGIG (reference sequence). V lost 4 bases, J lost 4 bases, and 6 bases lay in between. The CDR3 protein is CAWTVADTQYF. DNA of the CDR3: TGTGCCTGGACGGTAGCAGATACGCAGTATTTT.